Following are 32 T cell receptor beta chains from one sample sequenced in a study of T cell responses to AZD1222 COVID-19 vaccine. Produced via immunoSEQ multiplex PCR; TCRdb's table is partial and in-frame only. Counted here are around 140,000 clones, 85% to 95% occurring once; the ten biggest clones make up approximately 5%. Sample: peripheral blood, taken on day 0 of AZD1222 vaccination. Receptors were obtained from an adult in good health.

The CDR3 reads CASSAQGQVPGELFF. CDR3 nucleotides: TGTGCCAGCAGCGCCCAGGGACAGGTGCCCGGGGAGCTGTTTTTT. The V gene is TRBV9, the J gene TRBJ2-2; 8 bases align to TRBD1. This CDR3 has 15 amino acids. V was clipped by 3 bases and J by 6 bases; unmatched bases: 7. The germline CDR1 and CDR2 sequences are SGDLS and YYNGEE. Full variable domain (outside the CDR3, taken from reference TRBV9 and TRBJ2-2): DSGVTQTPKHLITATGQRVTLRCSPRSGDLSVYWYQQSLDQGLQFLIQYYNGEERAKGNILERFSAQQFPDLHSELNLSSLELGDSALYFCASSAQGQVPGELFFGEGSRLTVL.

The V call is TRBV29-1, the J call TRBJ1-2; TRBD1 agrees at 10 bases. Germline V gene sequence: CDR1 SQVTM, CDR2 ANQGSEA. V lost 0 bases, J lost 2 bases, and 9 bases stayed unmatched. CDR3 length: 17 residues. In nucleotides, the CDR3 is TGCAGCGTTGAAGATCAGGACCGGGACAGGGGCAACTATGGCTACACCTTC. This sequence encodes CSVEDQDRDRGNYGYTF.

The CDR3 loop reads CASSPNTATNEKLFF. The DNA of the CDR3 is TGTGCCAGCTCACCGAACACCGCAACTAATGAAAAACTGTTTTTT. This sequence joins TRBV18 and TRBJ1-4; no reliable D call. Germline values: CDR1 KGHSH, CDR2 LQKENI. Trimming took 3 bases from V and 0 from J, leaving 8 bases between them. This CDR3 is 15 amino acids long.

V usage is TRBV7-9 and J usage is TRBJ1-1; no clear D. V shed 3 bases and J shed 3 bases, with 11 bases lying between them. The CDR3 is 14 amino acids. The germline V gene has CDR1 SEHNR and CDR2 FQNEAQ (reference sequence). The CDR3 DNA reads as TGTGCCAGCAGCTTGGCCCGGGAGGACACTGAAGCTTTCTTT. Its translation: CASSLAREDTEAFF.

There are a few counts of this clone. V and J are TRBV27 and TRBJ1-1, with TRBD1 as a possible D gene (5 bases). In germline, CDR1 is MNHEY, CDR2 SMNVEV (reference sequence). Trimming took off 3 bases at V and 0 bases at J, with 8 bases between the two ends. The CDR3 is made up of 14 amino acids. CDR3 nucleotides: TGTGCCAGCAGTTTCGGGGGAATGAACACTGAAGCTTTCTTT. Protein: CASSFGGMNTEAFF.

The table lists this clone with a few counts. This chain uses TRBV18 with TRBJ2-1; TRBD1 matches 7 bases. Germline values: CDR1 KGHSH, CDR2 LQKENI. The CDR3 is made up of 15 amino acids. V gave up 0 bases and J gave up 2 bases; unmatched junction bases: 1. CDR3 nucleotide sequence: TGTGCCAGCTCACCACCCGGGACAGCCTACAATGAGCAGTTCTTC. Amino acid sequence: CASSPPGTAYNEQFF.

Details on this clone: The same CDR3 can be traced to other DNA sequences in this sample. The chain recombines TRBV11-2 with TRBJ2-5; D uncertain. Trimming took 4 bases from V and 1 from J, leaving 1 base between them. This CDR3 comprises 11 residues. CDR1 and CDR2 (germline): SGHAT, FQNNGV. In DNA form, the CDR3 reads TGTGCCAGCAGCTCCCAAGAGACCCAGTACTTC. It codes for CASSSQETQYF.

This clone was detected a few times. This chain connects TRBV3-1 (or the pseudogene TRBV3-2) to TRBJ1-1; 11 bases fit TRBD1. There are 15 residues in the CDR3. J was trimmed by 7 bases and V by 3 bases; bases with no gene match: 7. The germline CDR1 and CDR2 sequences are LGHDT and YNNKEL (reference sequence). In DNA form, the CDR3 reads TGTGCCAGCAGCCACCCCGGGACAGGGGGTAGTGAAGCTTTCTTT. This gives the protein CASSHPGTGGSEAFF.

This clone has only one observation. V gene TRBV10-2 combines with J gene TRBJ1-6, with D possibly matching TRBD1 (5 bases). The germline CDR1 and CDR2 sequences are WSHSY and SAAADI. Trimming removed 2 bases from V and 10 bases from J, with 24 bases in between. This CDR3 is built from 18 residues. CDR3 region: CASSEPAGHNSFDSPLHF. In nucleotides, the CDR3 is TGCGCCAGCAGTGAGCCGGCTGGACATAATTCCTTTGACTCACCCCTCCACTTT.

The chain carries TRBV10-1 and TRBJ2-1; D possibly corresponds to TRBD2 (6 bases). Trimming removed 2 bases at V and 9 bases at J, with 11 bases between. The germline V gene encodes CDR1 WNHNN and CDR2 SYGVQD (reference sequence). The CDR3 totals 13 residues. The CDR3, as DNA: TGCGCCAGCAGTGAGATACGGGGGATTGAGCAGTTCTTC. Translating gives CASSEIRGIEQFF.

The rearrangement joins TRBV3-1 (or the pseudogene TRBV3-2) to TRBJ2-5; 7 nucleotides match TRBD2. This CDR3 region has 15 residues. The V and J ends lost 4 bases and 5 bases, in that order; junction bases with no gene match: 10. CDR1 is LGHDT and CDR2 is YNNKEL in the germline V gene (reference sequence). CDR3 amino acids: CASSPALSGVETQYF. DNA of the CDR3: TGTGCCAGCAGCCCTGCCCTGAGCGGGGTGGAGACCCAGTACTTC.

The rearrangement links TRBV18 to TRBJ2-7, with TRBD2 as a possible D gene (5 bases). The CDR3 totals 12 residues. The ends were cut back, 4 bases at V and 4 bases at J, with 8 bases in the middle. The germline gives CDR1 KGHSH, CDR2 LQKENI. The chain's CDR3 is CASSLGDYEQYF. CDR3 bases: TGTGCCAGCTCACTGGGAGATTACGAGCAGTACTTC.

V usage is TRBV6-5 and J usage is TRBJ1-1; D remains ambiguous. Trimming took 7 bases from V and 8 from J, leaving 17 bases between them. Germline CDR1 MNHEY, CDR2 SVGAGI. The CDR3 sequence is 13 residues long. This CDR3 is CASTLGRLTEAFF. In DNA, the CDR3 is TGTGCCAGCACCCTCGGGAGGCTCACCGAAGCTTTCTTT.

The rearrangement links TRBV5-1 to TRBJ1-1, with D possibly being TRBD1 (5 bases). V was cut by 3 bases and J by 4 bases, with 10 bases left in between. Germline V gene sequence: CDR1 SGHRS, CDR2 YFSETQ. The CDR3 consists of 13 residues. CDR3 DNA sequence: TGCGCCAGCAGCTCTGGACAATCCACTGAAGCTTTCTTT. This sequence encodes CASSSGQSTEAFF.

This chain links TRBV28 with TRBJ1-2, with TRBD1 as a possible D gene (5 bases). The CDR3 totals 12 residues. Trimming took 5 bases from V and 7 from J, leaving 11 bases between them. The germline V gene has CDR1 MDHEN and CDR2 SYDVKM. The CDR3 bases are TGTGCCAGCAGTCTTCAGGGTCTTGGCTACACCTTC. It is translated as CASSLQGLGYTF.

The genes are TRBV27 and TRBJ2-3; TRBD2 agrees at 8 bases. Trimming cost V 6 bases and J 5 bases; bases outside gene matches: 7. The germline CDR1 and CDR2 sequences are MNHEY and SMNVEV (reference sequence). The CDR3 sequence is 14 residues long. CDR3 nucleotides: TGTGCCAGCAGCCACATAGCGGGGCAAGATACGCAGTATTTT. It is translated as CASSHIAGQDTQYF.

This chain links TRBV19 with TRBJ2-7, with 9 bases fitting TRBD2. J was trimmed by 6 bases and V by 1 base; bases with no gene match: 7. The germline gives CDR1 LNHDA, CDR2 SQIVND (reference sequence). The CDR3 runs to 15 residues. DNA for the CDR3: TGTGCCAGTAGTATAGCCTGGACTAGCGACCTCGAGCAGTACTTC. Translation gives CASSIAWTSDLEQYF.

The chain combines TRBV6-2 or TRBV6-3 with TRBJ1-2; TRBD1 matches 8 bases. Unmatched junction bases numbered 9, after V lost 5 bases and J lost 7 bases. Germline CDR1 and CDR2: MNHEY and SVGEGT. The CDR3 runs to 14 residues. The CDR3 reads CASSPTGGSSGYTF. The CDR3 DNA reads TGTGCCAGCAGTCCAACAGGGGGGTCCTCTGGCTACACCTTC.

This chain connects TRBV7-8 to TRBJ1-5; no reliable D call. Germline V gene lookup returns CDR1 SGHVS and CDR2 FQNEAQ. Trimming pared 2 bases from V and 3 bases from J, leaving 2 bases between. The CDR3 sequence is 12 residues long. The chain's CDR3 is CASSLPNQPQHF. The CDR3 nucleotides are TGTGCCAGCAGCTTACCCAATCAGCCCCAGCATTTT.

This sequence joins TRBV2 and TRBJ2-3; TRBD1 matches 10 bases. This CDR3 is built from 15 residues. Per the germline V gene, CDR1 is SNHLY and CDR2 is FYNNEI. Trimming cost V 7 bases and J 1 base; bases outside gene matches: 5. The CDR3 loop is CASKDRGMGTDTQYF. The CDR3 DNA sequence: TGTGCCAGCAAGGACAGGGGGATGGGCACAGATACGCAGTATTTT.

The J gene is TRBJ1-1, the V gene TRBV6-5, with unresolved D. This CDR3 comprises 12 residues. V was clipped by 9 bases and J by 2 bases, with 10 bases between them. Germline V gene data show CDR1 as MNHEY and CDR2 as SVGAGI. CDR3 nucleotide sequence: TGTGCCAGTAAACTAGCTAACACTGAAGCTTTCTTT. This translates into CASKLANTEAFF.

The chain carries TRBV6-2 or TRBV6-3 and TRBJ1-5; D unclear. Between the trimmed V and J ends, which lost 5 bases and 0 bases, there was a span of 8 bases. This CDR3 is 14 amino acids long. Germline CDR1 and CDR2: MNHEY and SVGEGT. The CDR3 DNA reads as TGTGCCAGCAGTCGGGGAGGTAGCAATCAGCCCCAGCATTTT. This translates into CASSRGGSNQPQHF.

This chain uses TRBV19 with TRBJ2-2; a weak D match, TRBD1 (6 bases). The V end lost 10 bases, the J end lost 7 bases, and 13 bases lay between the germline ends. The CDR3 totals 12 residues. Germline V gene sequence: CDR1 LNHDA, CDR2 SQIVND (reference sequence). The CDR3 DNA follows: TGTGCCACATTTCAGGGGAGCGGGGAGCTGTTTTTT. Protein product: CATFQGSGELFF.

This chain joins TRBV14 and TRBJ2-7; perhaps TRBD2 as D (7 bases). Trimming stripped 0 bases from V and 6 bases from J, with 12 bases between. Germline CDR1 and CDR2: SGHDN and FVKESK. The CDR3 spans 14 residues. The CDR3 sequence is CASSQDPGGTEQYF. The CDR3 nucleotides are TGTGCCAGCAGCCAAGACCCGGGGGGCACCGAGCAGTACTTC.

This chain connects TRBV12-3 or TRBV12-4 to TRBJ2-7, with no clear D. The CDR3 covers 11 residues. V was shortened by 5 bases and J by 7 bases, with 9 bases between the two germline ends. CDR3 loop: CASSLKREQYF. CDR3 sequence (DNA): TGTGCCAGCAGTCTCAAAAGGGAGCAGTACTTC.

This chain links TRBV27 with TRBJ2-7; D may be TRBD1 (6 bases). CDR3 size: 14 residues. V was cut by 7 bases and J by 3 bases, with 16 bases left in between. CDR1 and CDR2 (germline): MNHEY, SMNVEV (reference sequence). This CDR3 reads CASTPTGQNYEQYF. The CDR3 coding sequence is TGTGCCAGCACCCCCACGGGACAAAACTACGAGCAGTACTTC.

This chain connects TRBV27 to TRBJ2-2; the match to TRBD2 covers 15 bases. The CDR3 length is 16 residues. Germline CDR1 and CDR2: MNHEY and SMNVEV (reference sequence). V lost 2 bases to trimming and J lost 6 bases; unmatched junction nucleotides: 1. In DNA form, the CDR3 reads TGTGCCAGCAGTTTACGGACTAGCGGGAGGGCCGGGGAGCTGTTTTTT. Protein: CASSLRTSGRAGELFF.

The genes are TRBV5-8 and TRBJ2-3, with D unresolved. V lost 3 bases to trimming and J lost 11 bases, with 13 bases between them. CDR1 is SGHTS, CDR2 YDEGEE, per germline. The CDR3 is 12 residues long. CDR3 sequence reads: CASSYTGPKQYF. The CDR3 DNA is TGTGCCAGCAGCTATACCGGACCCAAGCAGTATTTT.

The rearrangement uses TRBV5-4 and TRBJ2-5; possible D gene TRBD2, 5 bases. The germline gives CDR1 SGHNT, CDR2 YYREEE (reference sequence). The CDR3 has 13 amino acids. Trimming left V 6 bases short and J 2 bases short, with 11 bases between. CDR3 DNA sequence: TGTGCCAGCAACCCATGGAGGCAAGAGACCCAGTACTTC. Its protein is CASNPWRQETQYF.

The chain uses TRBV12-5 and TRBJ2-2, with 11 bases that match TRBD2. The CDR3 contains 18 residues. Germline assignment: CDR1 LGHNT and CDR2 FRNRAP. V lost 3 bases to trimming and J lost 4 bases; unmatched junction nucleotides: 10. The chain's CDR3 is CASGFLTSGRGSTGELFF. CDR3 coding DNA: TGTGCTAGTGGTTTCCTCACTAGCGGGAGAGGTAGCACCGGGGAGCTGTTTTTT. The full variable domain, its missing parts supplied by reference TRBV12-5 and TRBJ2-2, is DARVTQTPRHKVTEMGQEVTMRCQPILGHNTVFWYRQTMMQGLELLAYFRNRAPLDDSGMPKDRFSAEMPDATLATLKIQPSEPRDSAVYFCASGFLTSGRGSTGELFFGEGSRLTVL.

The chain combines TRBV6-2 or TRBV6-3 with TRBJ2-1; TRBD1 agrees at 9 bases. V shed 2 bases, J shed 8 bases, and the junction held 10 bases outside the gene matches. The germline CDR1 and CDR2 sequences are MNHEY and SVGEGT. The CDR3 extends over 16 amino acids. The CDR3, as DNA: TGTGCCAGCAGTTACGGACCGGGACAGGGTCGGGATGAGCAGTTCTTC. Its translation: CASSYGPGQGRDEQFF.

The V gene is TRBV7-9, the J gene TRBJ2-7; no firm D call. V was trimmed by 1 base and J by 2 bases, leaving 12 bases between them. Germline V lookup: CDR1 SEHNR, CDR2 FQNEAQ (reference sequence). This CDR3 has 15 residues. The CDR3, as DNA: TGTGCCAGCAGCTTAGAGGCAGGCCGTACCTACGAGCAGTACTTC. It codes for CASSLEAGRTYEQYF.